Listed below are T cell receptor beta chains from one sample, sequenced in a study of post-analysis software for immune sequencing data. MiXCR was run by TCRdb on the PCR reads, yielding one entry per CDR3 protein. The sample consists of fewer than 550,000 distinct CDR3 sequences, around 31% of them appearing once. What was sequenced was blood. The receptors derive from a girl aged 2 to 17 with multiple sclerosis. Both conserved end residues are part of each CDR3. D genes are given only for firm matches. A row's size may be missing; if present it is once, few, many or a size class.

many - TRBV6-5 CASSRQGTEAFF
- TRBD1 TRBV29-1 CSVLTGVEQFF
- TRBD1 TRBV27 CASSDTVGTASNEQFF
- TRBD2 TRBV20-1 CSADGTSGGSPNYEQFF
- - TRBV27 CASSGTGDRSEAFF
- TRBD2 TRBV5-6 CASSSRERGRFKNEQFF
few TRBD2 TRBV6-2/TRBV6-3 CASSATGGGAVNEQFF
- - TRBV5-6 CASSLGLGSRYGYTF
- - TRBV7-9 CASSRGGIPSYGYTF
- TRBD2 TRBV7-3 CASSPRLAGILNEQFF
- - TRBV25-1 CASSIAYGYTF
few - TRBV11-2 CASSSLGQTNEKLFF
- - TRBV2 CASEHRVSPYYGYTF
few - TRBV24-1 CATSTQGDYSTDTQYF
many - TRBV5-1 CASSLGHRETQYF
few TRBD2 TRBV9 CASSVYPGTSADTQYF
- - TRBV7-2 CASDWTVHTEAFF
once - TRBV7-9 CASTTQGRGYGYTF
- TRBD1 TRBV14 CASSQTGGYGDEQFF
- - TRBV12-3/TRBV12-4 CASSSDGGNQPQHF
few - TRBV5-1 CASRPGTIRNTQYF
few TRBD2 TRBV20-1 CSARLAGEIDTQYF
- - TRBV7-9 CASSIYDSGGAVEAFF
- - TRBV5-1 CASSTGLGPGANVRTF
- - TRBV3-1 CASSQDPGPNEQYF
- - TRBV5-1 CASSLGQSGGETQYF
- - TRBV20-1 CSATRPEGEKLFF
- - TRBV24-1 CATSDYGGPASTDTQYF
- - TRBV20-1 CSANEAVSYEQYF
once - TRBV14 CASSQHSGLFTDTQYF
few - TRBV11-2 CASSYLDGGADTQYF
few - TRBV21-1 CASGTGRPAQETQYF
- TRBD1 TRBV3-1 CASSHLDRPQETQYF
- TRBD2 TRBV3-1 CASSQAPAGDYEQYF
- - TRBV7-9 CASSSWLGGDQFF
few TRBD1 TRBV27 CASSPHLWWGTDGTDTQYF
few - TRBV20-1 CSVPQETQYF
- TRBD2 TRBV5-1 CASSLGAGGPQETQYF
few - TRBV24-1 CATSDGVTPGSEQFF
many - TRBV5-5 CASSFDGAPSTDTQYF
- TRBD2 TRBV5-1 CASSLIGTSGGHNEQFF
- - TRBV4-1 CASSQVGGAVVETQYF
- - TRBV2 CATQDRSYNEQFF
- - TRBV24-1 CATSDATGGSYGYTF
few - TRBV11-2 CASSFPWGEAYEQYF
- - TRBV7-6 CASSLGPGKQETQYF
- TRBD1 TRBV20-1 CSASHPGQGGSRQFF
- - TRBV7-3 CASSLLGAGSTDTQYF
- TRBD1 TRBV4-1 CASSQITGVGYNEQYF